The present entry profiles one T cell receptor (beta chain) with its context. Its antigen is still unknown. This record belongs to a study of blood T cells in healthy people across ages. General study results and limits: Expanded clonotype changes were possibly confounded by unknown donor CMV status. Researchers report that TCR beta diversity correlated strongly with naive T cell percentage.

A J-beta primer mix and a sample-barcoded 5' primer were used in a second PCR of about 7 to 11 cycles. Each cDNA molecule was tagged by a template-switch adaptor with 12 random nucleotides. TCRdb independently ran MiXCR on the 5' RACE reads; one entry per CDR3 protein. The sample shows 1.5 million to 1.9 million distinct CDR3 sequences, about 45% of them seen only once. This receptor was obtained from a woman aged 18-29 years in good health. The sample comprised blood.

The CDR3 protein is CATSKPDSNEKLFF. As DNA, the CDR3 is TGTGCCACCAGCAAACCGGACAGTAATGAAAAACTGTTTTTT. The V gene is TRBV15, the J gene TRBJ1-4; the D gene is possibly TRBD1 (6 bases). Trimming removed 4 bases at V and 4 bases at J, with 10 bases between. Germline V gene sequence: CDR1 LNHNV, CDR2 YYDKDF (reference sequence). This CDR3 contains 14 residues.